The 26 T cell receptor beta chains presented below share a single source sample, sequenced in a study of beta chain features in type 1 diabetes. No antigens are known for them. Since all of the isolated RNA was reverse transcribed, expressed TCRB transcripts were what got sequenced. Method: immunoSEQ multiplex PCR; TCRdb's copy keeps in-frame clones and lacks some. The sample carries roughly 730,000 clones, roughly 13% recorded once. Findings and caveats of the study: Shortening that was moderate but significant affected the TCRB CDR3s of Type 1 diabetes patients in all four CD4+ subsets.

The sample was naive CD4+ T cells from blood. These receptors were taken from a man between 18 and 29 years old with type 1 diabetes.

The sample holds a few counts of this clone. V gene TRBV30 combines with J gene TRBJ1-1; D is possibly TRBD1 (5 bases). The V gene lost 3 bases and the J gene lost 2 bases, with 13 bases spanning the gap. The CDR3 length is 14 residues. CDR1 is GTSNPN and CDR2 is SVGIG in the germline V gene (reference sequence). CDR3: CAWSPGGGNTEAFF. The CDR3 bases are TGTGCCTGGAGCCCCGGGGGGGGAAACACTGAAGCTTTCTTT. Complete variable domain (other parts from reference TRBV30 and TRBJ1-1): SQTIHQWPATLVQPVGSPLSLECTVEGTSNPNLYWYRQAAGRGLQLLFYSVGIGQISSEVPQNLSASRPQDRQFILSSKKLLLSDSGFYLCAWSPGGGNTEAFFGQGTRLTVV.

The V and J genes are TRBV7-3 and TRBJ2-1, with 9 nucleotides matching TRBD1. The junction had 6 bases not matched to a gene; V was cut back by 0 bases and J by 9 bases. This CDR3 is built from 15 residues. The germline V gene encodes CDR1 SGHTA and CDR2 FQGTGA. CDR3 bases: TGTGCCAGCAGCTTAACGAGGACAGGGGAGGGTGAGCAGTTCTTC. It translates to CASSLTRTGEGEQFF.

This clone was seen a few times. The chain joins TRBV7-9 to TRBJ2-7; TRBD1 matches 9 bases. CDR1 SEHNR and CDR2 FQNEAQ come from the germline V gene (reference sequence). Trimming removed 4 bases from V and 7 bases from J; junction bases left unmatched: 11. The CDR3 extends over 15 amino acids. The CDR3 protein is CASSSTGTGTSEQYF. For the CDR3, the DNA is TGTGCCAGCAGCTCTACCGGGACAGGGACCTCGGAGCAGTACTTC.

This clone was picked up a small number of times. The CDR3 DNA is TGTGCCAGCAGCTTAGCGCCGGGGACACGAGAGCAGTTCTTC. Translation: CASSLAPGTREQFF. V is TRBV7-2 and J is TRBJ2-1; D possibly corresponds to TRBD1 (6 bases). Germline V gene lookup returns CDR1 SGHTA and CDR2 FQGNSA. Trimming pared 0 bases from V and 10 bases from J, leaving 13 bases between. The CDR3 is 14 residues long. The full variable domain, with the rest looked up from reference TRBV7-2 and TRBJ2-1, is GAGVSQSPSNKVTEKGKDVELRCDPISGHTALYWYRQSLGQGLEFLIYFQGNSAPDKSGLPSDRFSAERTGGSVSTLTIQRTQQEDSAVYLCASSLAPGTREQFFGPGTRLTVL.

The chain couples TRBV6-6 to TRBJ1-1, with 7 bases lining up with TRBD1. Germline V gives CDR1 MNHNY, CDR2 SVGAGI (reference sequence). The CDR3 is made up of 14 amino acids. V dropped 2 bases and J dropped 4; count of bases not matched to a gene: 4. This CDR3 reads CASSYPGQLTEAFF. The CDR3 coding sequence is TGTGCCAGCAGTTACCCGGGACAGCTCACTGAAGCTTTCTTT.

In its sample, this clone was seen a few times. The chain joins TRBV30 to TRBJ2-5; D possibly matches TRBD1 or TRBD2 (5 bases each). The CDR3 is 15 residues long. V was cut by 0 bases and J by 5 bases, with 16 bases left in between. Looked up from germline, CDR1 is GTSNPN and CDR2 is SVGIG (reference sequence). CDR3 nucleotide sequence: TGTGCCTGGAGTGTATACTCCGGGGCAGGGGAGACCCAGTACTTC. Amino acid sequence: CAWSVYSGAGETQYF.

This clone was counted between two and nine times. The chain combines TRBV7-6 with TRBJ1-6, with a tentative D call TRBD1 (5 bases). The CDR3 spans 14 residues. Germline assignment: CDR1 SGHVS and CDR2 FNYEAQ. Trimming shortened V by 6 bases and J by 10 bases, and 16 bases separated the two germline ends. CDR3 DNA: TGTGCCAGCAGGTCCGTAGGGGTGGGGTCACCCCTCCACTTT. This translates into CASRSVGVGSPLHF.

The rearrangement uses TRBV30 and TRBJ1-1; 7 positions match TRBD1. This CDR3 region has 14 residues. V trimming: 2 bases; J trimming: 6 bases; junction bases outside the gene matches: 9. The germline V gene encodes CDR1 GTSNPN and CDR2 SVGIG (reference sequence). CDR3 coding DNA: TGTGCCTGGAGTATGGGGACAGCCCACCCTGAAGCTTTCTTT. It is translated as CAWSMGTAHPEAFF.

The chain couples TRBV14 to TRBJ2-3; TRBD2 aligns across 8 bases. Trimming took 0 bases from V and 4 from J; bases not matched to a gene: 3. CDR3 length: 15 residues. CDR1 is SGHDN, CDR2 FVKESK, per germline. The CDR3 is CASSQDWTSSDTQYF. CDR3 DNA: TGTGCCAGCAGCCAAGACTGGACTAGCTCAGATACGCAGTATTTT.

This clone has only a few counts. Other DNA sequences from this sample encode an identical CDR3 as well. The chain recombines TRBV30 with TRBJ1-1; D is unresolved. V shed 3 bases and J shed 0 bases, with 8 bases lying between them. The CDR3 has 13 amino acids. CDR1 is GTSNPN and CDR2 is SVGIG in the germline V gene (reference sequence). DNA of the CDR3: TGTGCCTGGAGCGCCCTGTTGAACACTGAAGCTTTCTTT. This encodes CAWSALLNTEAFF.

The rearrangement uses TRBV20-1 and TRBJ1-1, with no clear D. V was cut by 1 base and J by 11 bases, with 11 bases left in between. This CDR3 is built from 11 residues. Per the germline V gene, CDR1 is DFQATT and CDR2 is SNEGSKA (reference sequence). The CDR3 sequence is CSARGAGEAFF. The CDR3 DNA sequence: TGCAGTGCTAGAGGGGCAGGCGAGGCTTTCTTT.

V and J are TRBV5-1 and TRBJ1-1; D is ambiguous. The CDR3 runs to 14 residues. V gave up 4 bases and J gave up 11 bases, with 21 bases separating them. Germline CDR1 reads SGHRS; CDR2 reads YFSETQ. The CDR3 coding sequence is TGCGCCAGCAGCAATGGGGATGGAAGAATGGATGCTTTCTTT. Protein: CASSNGDGRMDAFF.

This clone was picked up a small number of times. V usage is TRBV7-3 and J usage is TRBJ2-3; 8 bases line up with TRBD2. The CDR3 sequence is 13 residues long. CDR1 SGHTA and CDR2 FQGTGA come from the germline V gene. The V gene end was trimmed by 6 bases and the J gene end by 3 bases; junction bases not matched to a gene: 2. The CDR3 sequence is CASRPGGTDTQYF. For the CDR3, the DNA is TGTGCCAGCAGGCCGGGAGGGACAGATACGCAGTATTTT.

V gene TRBV28 combines with J gene TRBJ2-7; unclear D gene. CDR1 is MDHEN and CDR2 is SYDVKM in the germline V gene. V was cut by 3 bases and J by 0 bases, with 9 bases left in between. The length of the CDR3 is 14 residues. CDR3 DNA: TGTGCCAGCAGTTTGGGCCTGAGCTCCTACGAGCAGTACTTC. Its translation is CASSLGLSSYEQYF.

The chain combines TRBV29-1 with TRBJ2-1, with 7 bases identical to TRBD2. Per the germline V gene, CDR1 is SQVTM and CDR2 is ANQGSEA. The ends lost 1 base at V and 7 bases at J; junction bases unmatched: 10. This CDR3 has 15 residues. The CDR3 nucleotides are TGCAGCGTTGAAGCTTTTTCGTTGGGAGGGAATGAGCAGTTCTTC. Translating gives CSVEAFSLGGNEQFF.

This chain links TRBV7-9 with TRBJ1-2; D is undetermined. Germline-derived CDR1 and CDR2 are SEHNR and FQNEAQ (reference sequence). The V end was cut by 5 bases, the J end by 6 bases, with 19 bases between. CDR3 length equals 15 residues. The CDR3 loop reads CASSPKRGLMDGYTF. Here the CDR3 DNA reads TGTGCCAGCAGCCCAAAACGAGGGTTGATGGATGGCTACACCTTC.

The chain has TRBV7-6 and TRBJ2-1; no definite D call. Trimming pared 5 bases from V and 8 bases from J, leaving 22 bases between. CDR1 and CDR2 (germline): SGHVS, FNYEAQ. The CDR3 runs to 16 residues. The CDR3 loop reads CASSDKNNQPGDEQFF. In DNA form, the CDR3 reads TGTGCCAGCAGCGATAAAAACAACCAGCCCGGCGATGAGCAGTTCTTC. The full variable domain, its missing parts supplied by reference TRBV7-6 and TRBJ2-1, is GAGVSQSPRYKVTKRGQDVALRCDPISGHVSLYWYRQALGQGPEFLTYFNYEAQQDKSGLPNDRFSAERPEGSISTLTIQRTEQRDSAMYRCASSDKNNQPGDEQFFGPGTRLTVL.

The J gene is TRBJ1-6, the V gene TRBV30, with D perhaps TRBD1 (5 bases). V was clipped by 8 bases and J by 6 bases, with 23 bases between them. The CDR3 has 16 amino acids. In germline, CDR1 is GTSNPN, CDR2 SVGIG (reference sequence). CDR3 DNA sequence: TGTGCCCACAAAACGGGAACAGGAGCCTTTAATTCACCCCTCCACTTT. Its translation is CAHKTGTGAFNSPLHF.

The chain has TRBV6-6 and TRBJ2-1; 8 positions match TRBD1. CDR1 is MNHNY and CDR2 is SVGAGI in the germline V gene (reference sequence). V lost 7 bases, J lost 14 bases, and 10 bases stayed unmatched. The CDR3 length is 12 residues. Here the CDR3 reads CASTGTGEMEFF. The CDR3 DNA reads as TGTGCCAGCACCGGGACAGGAGAAATGGAGTTCTTC.

This clone was detected only a few times. The rearrangement links TRBV2 to TRBJ2-7; 7 bases are a match to TRBD2. The CDR3 loop spans 12 amino acids. Germline V gene data show CDR1 as SNHLY and CDR2 as FYNNEI. V was pared by 5 bases and J by 6 bases, with 4 bases of the junction left unmatched. CDR3 bases: TGTGCCAGCAGTTGGGAGGGAGTCGAGCAGTACTTC. Amino acids: CASSWEGVEQYF.

The chain employs TRBV18 and TRBJ2-1; 7 bases fit TRBD2. This CDR3 spans 16 amino acids. Germline trimming cut 0 bases from V and 4 bases from J; bases unmatched to any gene: 6. CDR1 and CDR2 from the germline V gene are KGHSH and LQKENI. CDR3: CASSPPAGGIYNEQFF. In DNA form, the CDR3 reads TGTGCCAGCTCACCACCAGCCGGGGGGATTTACAATGAGCAGTTCTTC.

This clone was counted only a few times. This chain uses TRBV28 with TRBJ2-3; D is unclear. Germline CDR1 MDHEN, CDR2 SYDVKM. V was trimmed by 5 bases and J by 2 bases, leaving 8 bases between them. CDR3 length: 13 residues. The CDR3 nucleotides are TGTGCCAGCAGTCAACAAACCACAGATACGCAGTATTTT. As protein: CASSQQTTDTQYF.

The V gene is TRBV5-4, the J gene TRBJ1-1; D is uncertain. V dropped 4 bases and J dropped 7 bases, with 20 bases sitting between them. Germline-derived CDR1 and CDR2 are SGHNT and YYREEE (reference sequence). This CDR3 spans 15 amino acids. Written as DNA, the CDR3 is TGTGCCAGCAGCCCTATGTCGCCCGATCGCAGTGAAGCTTTCTTT. The encoded protein is CASSPMSPDRSEAFF.

The sample holds a few counts of this clone. The sample carries other DNA sequences with the same CDR3. The rearrangement links TRBV29-1 to TRBJ1-2, with D maybe TRBD1 (5 bases). V was pared by 0 bases and J by 7 bases, with 18 bases between. CDR1 is SQVTM and CDR2 is ANQGSEA in the germline V gene. CDR3 size: 15 residues. The CDR3 nucleotides read TGCAGCGTTGAAGATCTGGGGGGGGGTTACAGTGGCTACACCTTC. As protein: CSVEDLGGGYSGYTF.

This chain connects TRBV5-4 to TRBJ1-2; 9 nucleotides align to TRBD1. There are 15 residues in the CDR3. CDR1 and CDR2 from the germline V gene are SGHNT and YYREEE (reference sequence). Trimming took 4 bases from V and 1 from J; bases not matched to a gene: 5. The CDR3 here is CASSPRTGDNYGYTF. CDR3 nucleotides: TGTGCCAGCAGCCCAAGGACAGGGGATAACTATGGCTACACCTTC.

A word on this clone: The same CDR3 can be traced to other DNA sequences in this sample. The chain combines TRBV29-1 with TRBJ2-3; TRBD1 matches 8 bases. This CDR3 has 12 amino acids. The ends lost 4 bases at V and 3 bases at J; junction bases unmatched: 0. The germline V gene has CDR1 SQVTM and CDR2 ANQGSEA. CDR3 region: CSVGQGTDTQYF. The CDR3 region has the DNA TGCAGCGTTGGACAGGGGACAGATACGCAGTATTTT.